This T cell receptor beta chain originates from a study of blood T cell repertoires in COVID-19. The table came from immunoSEQ multiplex PCR; TCRdb's copy has only in-frame clones and leaves some out. The table includes about 72,000 clones, 88% detected once. This CDR3 comprises 14 residues. V dropped 2 bases and J dropped 5 bases, with 12 bases sitting between them. Germline-derived CDR1 and CDR2 are MDHEN and SYDVKM. This sequence originates from a man aged 45-65 years with acute or convalescent COVID-19. The sequencing sample was made of peripheral blood. The V and J genes are TRBV28 and TRBJ1-2; no clear D. CDR3 in DNA: TGTGCCAGCAGTTTACCAGGTGCGCCTTATGGCTACACCTTC. Protein sequence: CASSLPGAPYGYTF.